The sequence of this T cell receptor beta chain was determined in a study of blood T cell repertoires in COVID-19. Overall study: Samples representing acute and convalescent COVID-19 were sourced from the United States, Italy and Spain. In each case, the material was cDNA or gDNA derived from T cells, B-cell-depleted T cells, or PBMCs.

In the study's own analysis: Reference gene primer amplification gave nucleated cell count estimates. Repertoires were generated with immunoSEQ multiplex PCR, while TCRdb's copy carries only in-frame clones and drops some. Clone size and V and J calls were adopted from that table, with D and trimming inferred from the DNA. Among approximately 58,000 clones listed, approximately 90% were seen once. From germline, CDR1 is LNHDA and CDR2 SQIVND (reference sequence). Trimming cost V 7 bases and J 6 bases, with 21 bases left between them. The CDR3 length is 15 residues. This clone was seen a single time. The TCR originated in a human donor in a cohort sampled during active COVID-19. This chain connects TRBV19 to TRBJ1-2; possible D gene TRBD1, 5 bases. The sample was peripheral blood. CDR3 region: CASNPGTPIENGYTF. In DNA form, the CDR3 reads TGTGCCAGTAACCCCGGGACTCCAATTGAGAATGGCTACACCTTC.